A few counts support the clone carrying this T cell receptor (beta chain). What it binds is not known. This CDR3 contains 16 residues. The germline V gene has CDR1 SGHRS and CDR2 YFSETQ. The V and J ends lost 2 bases and 6 bases, in that order; junction bases with no gene match: 4. The entry originates in a study of T cells in localized non-small cell lung cancer. The protocol was immunoSEQ multiplex PCR, while the TCRdb copy is restricted to in-frame clones and leaves out a portion. In the table there are around 2,400 clones, about 27% of which are singletons. Overall study results and limits: It remains possible that heterogeneity exists, since only one tumor region was sequenced.

The rearrangement links TRBV5-1 to TRBJ2-1; 14 bases are shared with TRBD2. The sample in question was lung tumor tissue, obtained before any cancer treatment. This clonotype was obtained from an older male donor with stage III squamous cell lung carcinoma. CDR3 region: CASSLTGTSGSNEQFF. The CDR3 nucleotides read TGCGCCAGCAGCTTAACCGGGACTAGCGGGAGCAATGAGCAGTTCTTC.